These 2 T cell receptor beta chains were sequenced from one sample in a study of neoadjuvant anti-PD-1 for oral cavity cancer. TCRdb's copy holds only in-frame clones and misses some; the assay was immunoSEQ multiplex PCR. The sample shows 20,000 to 30,000 clones, 27% of them seen only once. The time point is: after neoadjuvant nivolumab, at surgical resection. The starting material was tumor tissue, obtained after nivolumab (anti-PD-1) treatment. The receptors were gathered from a person aged 40 to 85 with oral cavity squamous cell carcinoma.

Sample share makes this clone medium-sized. The chain links TRBV10-3 to TRBJ2-1, with TRBD1 matching over 7 bases. CDR3 length equals 11 residues. The V and J ends lost 9 bases and 10 bases, in that order; junction bases with no gene match: 6. The germline V gene encodes CDR1 ENHRY and CDR2 SYGVKD. CDR3: CAMGTGAEQFF. The CDR3, as DNA: TGTGCCATGGGCACAGGGGCCGAGCAGTTCTTC.

The chain carries TRBV7-9 and TRBJ2-5; 10 bases line up with TRBD2. Germline V CDR1 and CDR2: SEHNR, FQNEAQ (reference sequence). V lost 5 bases, J lost 11 bases, and 5 bases stayed unmatched. This CDR3 has 12 residues. CDR3 sequence: CASSTAGGRQYF. In DNA form, the CDR3 reads TGTGCCAGCAGCACAGCGGGGGGGAGACAGTACTTC.